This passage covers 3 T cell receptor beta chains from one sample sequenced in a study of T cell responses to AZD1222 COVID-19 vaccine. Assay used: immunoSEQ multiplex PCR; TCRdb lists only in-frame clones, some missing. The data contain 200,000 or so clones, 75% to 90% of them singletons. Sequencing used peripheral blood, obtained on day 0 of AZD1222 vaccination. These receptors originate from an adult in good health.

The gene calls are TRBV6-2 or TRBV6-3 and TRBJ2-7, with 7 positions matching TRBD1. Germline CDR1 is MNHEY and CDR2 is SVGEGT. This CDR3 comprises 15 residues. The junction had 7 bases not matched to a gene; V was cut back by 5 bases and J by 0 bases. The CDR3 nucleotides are TGTGCCAGCAGTACAGGGACAGACTTCTCCTACGAGCAGTACTTC. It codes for CASSTGTDFSYEQYF.

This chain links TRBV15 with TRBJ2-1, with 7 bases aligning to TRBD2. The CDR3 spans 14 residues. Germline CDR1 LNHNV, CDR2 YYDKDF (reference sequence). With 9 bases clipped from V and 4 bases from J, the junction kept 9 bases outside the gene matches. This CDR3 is CATSVGGRYNEQFF. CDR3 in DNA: TGTGCCACATCAGTGGGGGGGAGATACAATGAGCAGTTCTTC.

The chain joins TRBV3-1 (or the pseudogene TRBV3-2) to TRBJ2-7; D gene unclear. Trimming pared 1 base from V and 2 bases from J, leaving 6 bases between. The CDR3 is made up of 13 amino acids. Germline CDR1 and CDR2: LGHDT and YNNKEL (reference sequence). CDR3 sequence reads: CASSQGRAYEQYF. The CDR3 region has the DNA TGTGCCAGCAGCCAAGGTCGTGCCTACGAGCAGTACTTC.